The TCR beta chain under discussion was sequenced for a study of T-cell memory formation after mild COVID-19. Overall study: TCR clusters showed largely donor specificity.

MiXCR, run by TCRdb on the 5' RACE reads, gives a single entry per CDR3 protein. Among hundreds of thousands of distinct CDR3 sequences, about 20% were seen once, and the ten largest hold around 7.7%. V lost 0 bases to trimming and J lost 3 bases, with 12 bases between them. The length of the CDR3 is 16 residues. Germline V gene data show CDR1 as SGHRS and CDR2 as YFSETQ. The TCR comes from an adult woman who had mild COVID-19 (a few samples of this study predate the infection). Cell type and time point are not known. What was sequenced was PBMCs or a T cell subset sorted from them (not recorded which). V gene TRBV5-1 combines with J gene TRBJ1-4; TRBD1 might be the D (5 bases). CDR3 bases: TGCGCCAGCAGCTTGGCCCCCAGAGGGGCTAATGAAAAACTGTTTTTT. Translation: CASSLAPRGANEKLFF. Complete variable domain (other parts from reference TRBV5-1 and TRBJ1-4): KAGVTQTPRYLIKTRGQQVTLSCSPISGHRSVSWYQQTPGQGLQFLFEYFSETQRNKGNFPGRFSGRQFSNSRSEMNVSTLELGDSALYLCASSLAPRGANEKLFFGSGTQLSVL.